This TCR beta chain was observed in a study of cytomegalovirus exposure and HLA in healthy donors. Germline V gene data show CDR1 as SGHTS and CDR2 as YDEGEE. With 3 bases removed from V and 4 bases from J, the gap between germline ends came to 13 bases. The CDR3 totals 14 residues. With 60 Vbeta and 13 Jbeta primers, the PCR was carried out. TCRdb's copy holds only in-frame clones and misses some; the assay was immunoSEQ multiplex PCR. The repertoire consists of some 200,000 clones, with 70% occurring once and the leading ten covering about 3%. This chain links TRBV5-8 with TRBJ1-1; a weak D match, TRBD1 (5 bases). The sequencing input was PBMCs. The source is a man aged 40-49 years in good health and CMV-seropositive. The CDR3 DNA reads TGTGCCAGCAGCTCTGGGGGGGTTGGCACTGAAGCTTTCTTT. The encoded protein is CASSSGGVGTEAFF.